This T cell receptor beta chain was sequenced for a study of blood T cell repertoires in COVID-19 (dated by TCRdb to the early 2020s). Describing the broader study: Samples covering the acute and convalescent phases of COVID-19 were provided by collaborators in the United States, Italy and Spain. The samples were drawn from two sources: the first 160 participants of the ongoing ImmuneRACE study, and 1,254 subjects contributed by 6 global collaborators. Deeply sampled blood TCRbeta repertoires from subjects exposed to, actively infected with, or recovered from COVID-19 were included in the dataset. The repertoires were made available in a free public database intended to serve as a resource for research on the immune response to SARS-CoV-2. The prospective study material was composed of cDNA or gDNA derived from T cells, B-cell-depleted T cells, or PBMCs. Nearly every sample came with metadata listing a de-identified subject ID, COVID-19 status, age in years and sex. Where available, HLA class I and class II types were taken from metadata supplied by the sample provider and were not determined by assay-based typing.

On this clone: There is no known antigen for this receptor. No per-base quality is available; no much larger clone lies one base away.

V and J lose 4 bases and 0 bases, and a span of 10 bases separates them. Spanning cysteine to phenylalanine, the CDR3 consists of 15 amino acids. This entry keeps only the CDR3 DNA: 45 bases, framed from base 1. Via the germline V gene, CDR1 is MRHNA and CDR2 SNTAGT. In the prospective study, participants were 18 to 89 years old, resided in about two dozen geographic areas of the United States, and were enrolled through a virtual design. Cohort assignment in the prospective study relied on participant-reported clinical history from a screening survey and a study questionnaire. ImmuneRACE Cohort 3 recovered participants were defined by two consecutive negative NP/OP PCR tests, healthcare professional clearance, or symptom resolution. In the prospective study, mobile phlebotomists collected whole blood, serum and a nasopharyngeal or oropharyngeal swab from each participant. Over a roughly 2-month period, participants in the prospective study had the option of providing additional blood draws and questionnaires. Prospective study blood samples were shipped either frozen or at room temperature before DNA extraction.

Here is what the overall study found, with its caveats: The amount of clinical and demographic metadata varied by source and participant and was provided uncurated.

TCRbeta CDR3 regions were amplified from genomic DNA using the immunoSEQ Assay, a bias-controlled multiplex PCR. Processing in the source paper ran as follows. Nucleated cell counts per sample were estimated from amplification of reference gene primers within the assay. To quantify the absolute abundance of each unique TCRbeta CDR3 rearrangement, sequence reads were collapsed and filtered. For each sample, productive Simpson clonality was calculated by taking the square root of Simpson's diversity index across productive rearrangements. TCRdb limited this immuneACCESS table to in-frame rearrangements with V and J called. A share of clones is missing; checked studies link under half to unresolved V genes, and the rest is unexplained. The DNA was the basis for D and trimming; V, J and clone size are from that table. Across this sample there are roughly 220,000 clones, with 65% to 85% seen only once. The ten largest clones capture approximately 7.3% of the sample.

The sample taken for sequencing was PBMCs or T cells enriched from blood (not recorded which). The chain links TRBV6-4 with TRBJ1-3; perhaps TRBD1 is the D gene, with 6 bases matching. The TCR comes from a woman in her forties who had recovered from COVID-19. The DNA reads as follows: TGTGCCAGCAGTGGACAGGCCGACTCTGGAAACACCATATATTTT. Its protein product is CASSGQADSGNTIYF.